This T cell receptor (beta chain) was captured in a study of blood T cell repertoires in COVID-19. Regarding this clone: Other DNA sequences in the same sample also yield this CDR3.

Only in-frame clones appear in the TCRdb table, and some are missing; sequencing was by immunoSEQ multiplex PCR. This sample has about 60,000 clones, with about 91% found just once. Sequenced input: peripheral blood. The sequence was obtained from a man in his fifties or sixties with acute or convalescent COVID-19.

Here the CDR3 DNA reads TGTGCCAGCAGCGTAGGCCCAGGGGGTAATCAGCCCCAGCATTTT. Translating gives CASSVGPGGNQPQHF. The chain employs TRBV9 and TRBJ1-5; TRBD1 matches at 7 bases. V lost 0 bases to trimming and J lost 4 bases; unmatched junction nucleotides: 4. Per the germline V gene, CDR1 is SGDLS and CDR2 is YYNGEE. The CDR3 runs 15 residues.